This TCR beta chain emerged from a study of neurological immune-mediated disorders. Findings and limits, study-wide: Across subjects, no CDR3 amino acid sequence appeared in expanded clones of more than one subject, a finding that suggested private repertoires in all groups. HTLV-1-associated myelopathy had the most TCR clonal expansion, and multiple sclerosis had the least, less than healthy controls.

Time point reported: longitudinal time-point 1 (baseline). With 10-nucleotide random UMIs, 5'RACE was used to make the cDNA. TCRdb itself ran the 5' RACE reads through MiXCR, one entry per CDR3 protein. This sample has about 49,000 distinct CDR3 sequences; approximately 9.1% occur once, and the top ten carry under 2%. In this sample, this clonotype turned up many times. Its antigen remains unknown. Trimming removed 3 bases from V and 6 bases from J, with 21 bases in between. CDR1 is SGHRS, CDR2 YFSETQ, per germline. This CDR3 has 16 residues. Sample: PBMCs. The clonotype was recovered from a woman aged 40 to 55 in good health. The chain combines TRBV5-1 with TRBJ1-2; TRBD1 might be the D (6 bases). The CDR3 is CASSSSAGGAHDGYTF. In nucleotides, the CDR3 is TGCGCCAGCAGCTCCTCCGCTGGGGGGGCCCACGATGGCTACACCTTC. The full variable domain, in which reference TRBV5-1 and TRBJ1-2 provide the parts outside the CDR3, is KAGVTQTPRYLIKTRGQQVTLSCSPISGHRSVSWYQQTPGQGLQFLFEYFSETQRNKGNFPGRFSGRQFSNSRSEMNVSTLELGDSALYLCASSSSAGGAHDGYTFGSGTRLTVV.